This T cell receptor beta chain is from a study of molecular identifiers for immune sequencing clone quantification. Ten or more counts support this clonotype. CDR3 size: 13 residues. V gave up 5 bases and J gave up 6 bases, with 13 bases separating them. The germline V gene encodes CDR1 SGHVS and CDR2 FQNEAQ. TCRdb reprocessed the PCR reads with MiXCR, giving one entry per CDR3 protein. This table has some 93,000 distinct CDR3 sequences, about 21% appearing once. Sequencing input: naive CD8+ T cells from blood, with Jurkat cell RNA spiked in. Subset here: FACS-sorted CD8+CD4-CCR7+CD45RA+ naive T cells. The rearrangement joins TRBV7-8 to TRBJ1-2; D is undetermined. This TCR derives from a human donor in good health. Some libraries in this study had Jurkat cell RNA spiked in. The CDR3 loop reads CASSVGILDGYTF. The DNA of the CDR3 is TGTGCCAGCAGCGTGGGAATACTGGATGGCTACACCTTC.